Each of the 14 T cell receptor beta chains below was sequenced from the same sample in a study of shared clonotypes between healthy human individuals. Naive-designated CD8 cells lacked CD45RO, were positively enriched for CCR7, and omitted terminally differentiated effector memory CD45RA+ cells. Measured with immunoSEQ multiplex PCR; TCRdb has only the in-frame clones, and not every one. The sample shows roughly 2 million clones, approximately 94% of them seen only once. Sequencing input: naive CD8+ T cells sorted from blood. The origin of the receptors is a man between 18 and 29 years old in good health.

J is TRBJ1-1 and V is TRBV25-1; D is ambiguous. There are 13 residues in the CDR3. The germline V and J ends were trimmed by 6 bases and 6 bases, with 14 bases remaining between them. The V gene's germline CDR1 is MGHDK and CDR2 SYGVNS. CDR3 region: CASSELGLPEAFF. The CDR3 region has the DNA TGTGCCAGCAGCGAGTTGGGGTTACCTGAAGCTTTCTTT.

This chain links TRBV11-2 with TRBJ1-4; 10 bases line up with TRBD1. This CDR3 spans 16 amino acids. Unmatched junction bases numbered 7, after V lost 5 bases and J lost 4 bases. In germline, CDR1 is SGHAT, CDR2 FQNNGV. The CDR3 nucleotides are TGTGCCAGCAGCCTGACAGGGGGCGACGGTAATGAAAAACTGTTTTTT. Translation gives CASSLTGGDGNEKLFF. Together with reference TRBV11-2 and TRBJ1-4, the CDR3 gives the full variable domain: EAGVAQSPRYKIIEKRQSVAFWCNPISGHATLYWYQQILGQGPKLLIQFQNNGVVDDSQLPKDRFSAERLKGVDSTLKIQPAKLEDSAVYLCASSLTGGDGNEKLFFGSGTQLSVL.

The V call is TRBV5-1, the J call TRBJ2-3; 7 bases line up with TRBD1. The germline gives CDR1 SGHRS, CDR2 YFSETQ. This CDR3 is built from 14 residues. V was pared by 5 bases and J by 1 base, with 4 bases of the junction left unmatched. In DNA, the CDR3 is TGCGCCAGCAGTGGGACAGCGGGCACAGATACGCAGTATTTT. This sequence encodes CASSGTAGTDTQYF.

The chain employs TRBV28 and TRBJ1-1, with D possibly being TRBD1 (5 bases). The CDR3 spans 15 residues. Germline CDR1 and CDR2: MDHEN and SYDVKM. Trimming shortened V by 4 bases and J by 6 bases, and 18 bases separated the two germline ends. For the CDR3, the DNA is TGTGCCAGCAGTTCTGTTCCGGGCCGGGGGGCTGAAGCTTTCTTT. This translates into CASSSVPGRGAEAFF.

The chain couples TRBV6-5 to TRBJ2-4, with no clear D. This CDR3 region has 11 residues. Trimming took 2 bases from V and 8 from J, leaving 4 bases between them. Germline CDR1 is MNHEY and CDR2 is SVGAGI. The CDR3 DNA sequence: TGTGCCAGCAGTTACGGGGACATTCAGTACTTC. Its translation: CASSYGDIQYF.

About this clone: This same CDR3 is encoded by further DNA sequences in the sample. V gene TRBV6-1 combines with J gene TRBJ2-1; no firm D call. The germline V and J ends were trimmed by 6 bases and 6 bases, with 3 bases remaining between them. Germline CDR1 and CDR2: MNHNS and SASEGT. The CDR3 contains 10 residues. The DNA of the CDR3 is TGTGCCAGCAGCGTCAATGAGCAGTTCTTC. Amino acid sequence: CASSVNEQFF.

The J gene is TRBJ2-5, the V gene TRBV5-6, with a tentative D call TRBD2 (6 bases). The length of the CDR3 is 16 residues. Trimming removed 4 bases at V and 1 base at J, with 17 bases between. Germline V gene lookup returns CDR1 SGHDT and CDR2 YYEEEE. In DNA, the CDR3 is TGTGCCAGCAGCCCCCGCCGGGGGACCCTCCAAGAGACCCAGTACTTC. Protein sequence: CASSPRRGTLQETQYF.

The chain has TRBV21-1 and TRBJ2-1; TRBD2 was called by the table and not checked on the DNA. TRBV21-1 is classified as a pseudogene. This CDR3 has 17 residues. This CDR3 is CASSKGPLADSYNEQFF. DNA for the CDR3: TGTGCCAGCAGCAAAGGGCCCCTAGCGGACTCTTACAATGAGCAGTTCTTC.

Remarks on this clone: Within the sample, other DNA sequences also encode this same CDR3. V and J are TRBV28 and TRBJ2-7, with 7 bases aligning to TRBD1. The CDR3 sequence is 14 residues long. The V gene's germline CDR1 is MDHEN and CDR2 SYDVKM. Trimming removed 6 bases from V and 0 bases from J; junction bases left unmatched: 5. CDR3 nucleotide sequence: TGTGCCAGCAGCGAGACAGGGAGCTCCTACGAGCAGTACTTC. Its protein product is CASSETGSSYEQYF.

The V and J genes are TRBV4-2 and TRBJ2-7; TRBD2 is a possible D gene (5 bases). Germline V gene lookup returns CDR1 LGHNA and CDR2 YNFKEQ. The CDR3 covers 17 residues. The V end lost 0 bases, the J end lost 6 bases, and 21 bases lay between the germline ends. The CDR3: CASSQDSTGYSSGEQYF. In DNA form, the CDR3 reads TGTGCCAGCAGCCAAGACTCGACGGGGTACTCATCAGGCGAGCAGTACTTC.

The CDR3 sequence is CASSSGGEQETQYF. In DNA form, the CDR3 reads TGTGCCAGCAGTAGCGGGGGGGAACAAGAGACCCAGTACTTC. The chain is built from TRBV6-1 and TRBJ2-5; 10 bases match TRBD2. In germline, CDR1 is MNHNS, CDR2 SASEGT. After removal of 5 bases from V and 2 bases from J, the junction contained 2 bases not matched to a gene. CDR3 size: 14 residues.

The chain combines TRBV6-6 with TRBJ2-2; D uncertain. CDR1 and CDR2 from the germline V gene are MNHNY and SVGAGI (reference sequence). There are 11 residues in the CDR3. The V end was cut by 8 bases, the J end by 6 bases, with 7 bases between. CDR3 DNA: TGTGCCAGCTTAACGGCCGGGGAGCTGTTTTTT. Protein product: CASLTAGELFF.

V and J are TRBV11-2 and TRBJ2-3; TRBD2 might be the D (6 bases). The CDR3 has 15 amino acids. With 3 bases removed from V and 1 base from J, the gap between germline ends came to 11 bases. Germline CDR1 reads SGHAT; CDR2 reads FQNNGV. CDR3 residues: CASSLWASGTDTQYF. CDR3 DNA: TGTGCCAGCAGCTTGTGGGCTAGCGGCACAGATACGCAGTATTTT.

This chain links TRBV23-1 with TRBJ2-7; the match to TRBD2 covers 7 bases. Being an ORF, TRBV23-1 has a function that is uncertain. The J segment lost 3 bases and the V segment lost 1 base, leaving 3 bases of the junction unmatched. The CDR3 totals 14 residues. In DNA, the CDR3 is TGCGCCAGCAGTCAATGGCAGCGGGGCTACGAGCAGTACTTC. This codes for CASSQWQRGYEQYF.